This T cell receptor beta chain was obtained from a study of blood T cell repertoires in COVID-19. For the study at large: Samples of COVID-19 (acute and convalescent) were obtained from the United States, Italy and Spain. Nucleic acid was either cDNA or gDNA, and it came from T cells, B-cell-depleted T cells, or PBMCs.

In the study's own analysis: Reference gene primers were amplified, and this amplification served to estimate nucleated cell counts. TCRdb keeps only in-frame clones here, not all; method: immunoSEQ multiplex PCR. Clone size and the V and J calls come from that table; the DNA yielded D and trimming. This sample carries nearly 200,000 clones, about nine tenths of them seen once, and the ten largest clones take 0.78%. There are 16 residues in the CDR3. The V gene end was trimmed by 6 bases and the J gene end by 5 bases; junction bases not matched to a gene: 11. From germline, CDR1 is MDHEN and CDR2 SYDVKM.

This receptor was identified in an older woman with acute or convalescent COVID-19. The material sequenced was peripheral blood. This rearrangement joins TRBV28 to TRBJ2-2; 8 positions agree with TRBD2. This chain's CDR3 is CASSLSGTSRTGELFF. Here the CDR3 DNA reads TGTGCCAGCAGCCTTAGCGGGACGTCGCGGACCGGGGAGCTGTTTTTT.